This T cell receptor beta chain came from a study of graft-versus-host responses after intestinal transplantation. Clones were read by immunoSEQ multiplex PCR, and TCRdb kept only the in-frame ones, dropping some. Here the sample spans about 85,000 clones, roughly four fifths being singletons. Points on this clone: What it binds is not known.

This CDR3 spans 20 amino acids. V gene TRBV21-1 combines with J gene TRBJ2-2; TRBD2 is taken as the D call from the table, unchecked against the DNA. TRBV21-1 is labeled a pseudogene. This sample comprised unstimulated CD8+ T cells sorted from spleen or lymph node cells, obtained before intestinal transplant. The sequence derives from a human donor who received an intestinal transplant. The chain's CDR3 is CASICRGDRGLAGGIGELFF. CDR3 coding DNA: TGTGCCAGCATATGTCGAGGGGACAGGGGACTAGCGGGAGGGATCGGGGAGCTGTTTTTT.